What follows are 6 T cell receptor beta chains derived from one specimen sequenced in a study of blood T cell repertoires in COVID-19. Method: immunoSEQ multiplex PCR; TCRdb's copy keeps in-frame clones and lacks some. Found here are a few hundred thousand clones, 80% to 85% of them singletons; the top ten hold approximately 5.2%. Sequenced sample: peripheral blood. All receptors derive from a woman aged 70 to 79 with COVID-19, enrolled during active disease.

The chain combines TRBV20-1 with TRBJ1-6; D remains ambiguous. Germline loops: CDR1 DFQATT, CDR2 SNEGSKA (reference sequence). This CDR3 has 14 residues. V was cut by 4 bases and J by 7 bases, with 14 bases left in between. This chain's CDR3 is CSANDRGGNSPLHF. CDR3 DNA sequence: TGCAGTGCTAATGACCGGGGTGGGAATTCACCCCTCCACTTT.

The chain uses TRBV7-9 and TRBJ2-2; D is perhaps TRBD1 (6 bases). Trimming took off 6 bases at V and 4 bases at J, with 21 bases between the two ends. This CDR3 contains 17 residues. Germline V gene lookup returns CDR1 SEHNR and CDR2 FQNEAQ (reference sequence). The CDR3 here is CASSFPRGGASTGELFF. DNA for the CDR3: TGTGCCAGCAGTTTCCCCCGAGGGGGAGCGAGCACCGGGGAGCTGTTTTTT. Supplemented by reference TRBV7-9 and TRBJ2-2, the full variable domain reads DTGVSQNPRHKITKRGQNVTFRCDPISEHNRLYWYRQTLGQGPEFLTYFQNEAQLEKSRLLSDRFSAERPKGSFSTLEIQRTEQGDSAMYLCASSFPRGGASTGELFFGEGSRLTVL.

The chain uses TRBV18 and TRBJ2-7, with TRBD1 matching 7 bases. Looked up from germline, CDR1 is KGHSH and CDR2 is LQKENI. The V segment lost 3 bases and the J segment 4 bases; nucleotides outside the gene matches: 9. CDR3 length equals 15 residues. The CDR3 is CASSPAYRGGYEQYF. CDR3 coding DNA: TGTGCCAGCTCACCGGCCTACAGGGGCGGTTACGAGCAGTACTTC.

This chain connects TRBV5-5 to TRBJ2-1; 11 bases line up with TRBD1. The V gene's germline CDR1 is SGHKS and CDR2 YYEKEE (reference sequence). The CDR3 extends over 16 amino acids. Trimming cost V 3 bases and J 2 bases; bases outside gene matches: 4. The CDR3 DNA is TGTGCCAGCAGCTCCGGACAGGGGGCTACCTACAATGAGCAGTTCTTC. Protein: CASSSGQGATYNEQFF.

The chain links TRBV19 to TRBJ1-5, with 8 bases lining up with TRBD1. After removal of 2 bases from V and 4 bases from J, the junction contained 4 bases not matched to a gene. The germline V gene encodes CDR1 LNHDA and CDR2 SQIVND (reference sequence). CDR3 size: 15 residues. Here the CDR3 reads CASSIQGAPNQPQHF. The CDR3, as DNA: TGTGCCAGTAGTATACAGGGGGCACCAAATCAGCCCCAGCATTTT.

The chain joins TRBV30 to TRBJ2-7; 7 positions match TRBD2. Germline V lookup: CDR1 GTSNPN, CDR2 SVGIG (reference sequence). Losses at the gene ends were 4 bases for V and 0 bases for J; bases not matched to a gene: 24. The CDR3 covers 20 residues. Here the CDR3 reads CAWKAWDGVGLADYSYEQYF. CDR3 bases: TGTGCCTGGAAGGCTTGGGACGGTGTGGGGCTAGCGGATTACTCCTACGAGCAGTACTTC.